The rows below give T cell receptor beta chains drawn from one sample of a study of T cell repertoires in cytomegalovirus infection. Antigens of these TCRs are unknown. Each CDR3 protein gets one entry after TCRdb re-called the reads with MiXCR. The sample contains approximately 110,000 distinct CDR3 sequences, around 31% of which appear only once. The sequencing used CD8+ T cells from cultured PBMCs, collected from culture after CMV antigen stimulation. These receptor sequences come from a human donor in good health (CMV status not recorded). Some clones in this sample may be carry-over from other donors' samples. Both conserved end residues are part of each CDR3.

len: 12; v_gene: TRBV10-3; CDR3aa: CAISESGGAQYF
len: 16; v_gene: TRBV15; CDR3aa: CATSRDAIGTGGEAFF
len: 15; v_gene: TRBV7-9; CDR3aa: CASSTHGSSTDTQYF
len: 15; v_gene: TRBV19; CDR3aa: CASSMSSGTGQPQHF
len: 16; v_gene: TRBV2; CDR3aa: CASSDLTGVGNQPQHF
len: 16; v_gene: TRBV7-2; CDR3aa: CASSLRGRGLTDTQYF
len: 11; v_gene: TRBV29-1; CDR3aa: CSVGDTYEQYF
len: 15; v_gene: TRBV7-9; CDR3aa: CASSSPGTGDLEQYF
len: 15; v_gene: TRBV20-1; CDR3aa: CSARIAGGRIGELFF
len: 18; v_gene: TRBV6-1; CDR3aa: CASSEALRRLSGANVLTF
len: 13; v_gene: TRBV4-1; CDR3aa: CASSQDHNTEAFF
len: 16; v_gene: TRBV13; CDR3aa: CASSFPGLANADTQYF
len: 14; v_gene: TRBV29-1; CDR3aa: CSAEVEALNEKLFF
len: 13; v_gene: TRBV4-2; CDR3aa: CASSQEAPYEQYF
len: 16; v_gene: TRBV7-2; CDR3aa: CASSSLSGALGDTQYF
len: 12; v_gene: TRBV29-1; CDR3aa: CSVEDSSYGYTF
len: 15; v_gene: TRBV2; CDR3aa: CASLGVRQGHGELFF
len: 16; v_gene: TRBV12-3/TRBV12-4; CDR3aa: CASGQSGEGGTDTQYF
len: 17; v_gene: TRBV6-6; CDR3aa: CASSYYSVRVVTDTQYF
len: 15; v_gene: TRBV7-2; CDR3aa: CASSLGGGLGYEQYF
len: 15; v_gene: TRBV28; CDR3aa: CASSFMGGPGNTIYF
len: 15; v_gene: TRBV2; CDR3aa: CASSEMKPSGHEQFF
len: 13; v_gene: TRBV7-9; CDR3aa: CASKLAEGYEQYF
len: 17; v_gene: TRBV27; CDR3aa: CASSLWGQGNSNQPQHF
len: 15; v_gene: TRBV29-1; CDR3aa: CSVEDLRDPNYGYTF
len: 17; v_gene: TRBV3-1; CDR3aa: CASSQDFTGVGSYGYTF
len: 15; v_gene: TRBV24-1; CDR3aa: CATSDYTGGADTQYF
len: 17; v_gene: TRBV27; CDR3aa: CASRPGLADTNTGELFF
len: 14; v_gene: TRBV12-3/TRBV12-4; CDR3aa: CASRGGSSYNEQFF
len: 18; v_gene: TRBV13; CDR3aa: CASSLVRDSGGSDTEAFF
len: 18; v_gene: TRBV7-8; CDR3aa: CASSTPGQGAPGANVLTF
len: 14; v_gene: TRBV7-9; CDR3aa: CASSLGGRPDTQYF
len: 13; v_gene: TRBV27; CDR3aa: CASSPGTELEAFF
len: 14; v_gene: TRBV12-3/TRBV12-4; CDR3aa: CASSEEGAFQPQHF
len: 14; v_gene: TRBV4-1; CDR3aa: CASSHTSRGTEAFF
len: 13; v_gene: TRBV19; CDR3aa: CASSDFGGTEQFF
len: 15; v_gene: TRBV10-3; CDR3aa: CAISESGGTQETQYF
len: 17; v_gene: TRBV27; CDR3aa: CASSLVPGPNSNQPQHF
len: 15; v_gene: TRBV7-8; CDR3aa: CASSQWARAGNEQFF
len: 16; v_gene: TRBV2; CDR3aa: CARTSRGGLRGDTQYF
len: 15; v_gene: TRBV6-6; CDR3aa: CASSDRDWVSTEAFF
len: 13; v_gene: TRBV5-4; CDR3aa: CASSFWGSDTQYF
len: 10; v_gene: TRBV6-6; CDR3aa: CASSDNEQYF
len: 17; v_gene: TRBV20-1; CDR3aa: CSARDWQGQALSYEQYF